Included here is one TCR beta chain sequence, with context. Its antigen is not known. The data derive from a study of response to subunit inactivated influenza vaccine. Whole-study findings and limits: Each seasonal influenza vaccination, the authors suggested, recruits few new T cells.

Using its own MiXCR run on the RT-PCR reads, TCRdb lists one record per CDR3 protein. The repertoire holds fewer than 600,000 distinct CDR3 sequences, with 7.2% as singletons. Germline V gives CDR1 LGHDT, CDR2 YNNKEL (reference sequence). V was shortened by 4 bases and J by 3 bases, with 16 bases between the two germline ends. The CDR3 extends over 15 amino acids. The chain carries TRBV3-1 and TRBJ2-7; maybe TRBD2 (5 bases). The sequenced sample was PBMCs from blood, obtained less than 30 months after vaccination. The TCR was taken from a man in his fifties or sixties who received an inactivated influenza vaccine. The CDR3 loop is CASSREATTNYEQYF. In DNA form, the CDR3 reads TGTGCCAGCAGCCGAGAGGCGACTACTAACTACGAGCAGTACTTC.